The T cell receptor (beta chain) described here comes from a study of blood T cell repertoires in COVID-19 (dated by TCRdb to about 2020). About the investigation overall: The collaborator samples originated in the United States, Italy and Spain and spanned the acute and convalescent phases of COVID-19. The material from the prospective study consisted of cDNA or gDNA derived from T cells, B-cell-depleted T cells, or PBMCs. Subjects who had been exposed to COVID-19, were actively infected with it, or had recovered from it provided the deeply sampled blood TCRbeta repertoires that made up the dataset. The repertoires were made available in a free public database intended to serve as a resource for research on the immune response to SARS-CoV-2. Samples came from the ongoing ImmuneRACE study (first 160 participants) plus 1,254 subjects from 6 global collaborators. Sample metadata almost always included a de-identified subject ID, COVID-19 status, age in years and sex. HLA class I and class II types, where available, came from metadata supplied by the sample provider rather than from assay-based typing.

TCRbeta CDR3 regions were amplified from genomic DNA using the immunoSEQ Assay, a bias-controlled multiplex PCR. In the paper's pipeline: The number of nucleated cells in each sample was estimated by amplification of reference gene primers within the assay. To quantify the absolute abundance of each unique TCRbeta CDR3 rearrangement, sequence reads were collapsed and filtered. Productive Simpson clonality was computed per sample as the square root of Simpson's diversity index over productive rearrangements. TCRdb retrieved this table from immuneACCESS and kept in-frame rearrangements only. Not all clones are present; in checked studies, unresolved V genes account for under half, and no reason is known for the remainder. That table gives V, J and clone size, and the DNA gave D and trimming. In all, the sample holds about 260,000 clones, and approximately 92% of those were seen once. The ten largest account for around 2% of the sample.

Study-level results and caveats: Clinical and demographic metadata were provided uncurated, with the amount varying by source and participant.

In regard to this clone: The clone's antigen remains unknown. No per-base quality is available; no much larger clone lies one base away.

Enrolling through a virtual design, the prospective study's participants ranged in age from roughly 18 to 95 years and lived across roughly 23 United States geographic areas. In the prospective study, participants were assigned to cohorts based on the clinical history participants reported in a screening survey and a study questionnaire. Recovered participants in ImmuneRACE Cohort 3 were defined by two consecutive negative NP/OP PCR tests, clearance by a healthcare professional, or resolution of symptoms. Each participant in the prospective study had whole blood, serum and a nasopharyngeal or oropharyngeal swab collected by mobile phlebotomists. Prospective study participants could optionally give additional blood draws and questionnaires over an approximately 2-month period. Prospective study blood samples were shipped either frozen or at room temperature before DNA extraction. Compared with germline, V lacks 6 bases and J lacks 3 bases; bases without a gene match: 11. For CDR1 and CDR2, the germline V gene lists MDHEN and SYDVKM. CDR3 length: 16 amino acids, cysteine to phenylalanine. Only the CDR3 part of the read is kept: 48 bases, read in frame from the first base.

The TCR sequence derives from a woman aged 18-30 years who had recovered from COVID-19. Sequenced input: PBMCs or T cells enriched from blood (not recorded which). The rearrangement combines TRBV28 with TRBJ2-7, with TRBD2 matching 10 junction bases. The DNA sequence is as follows: TGTGCCAGCAGGCCGCGGGGTAGCGGGGGGCGCTACGAGCAGTACTTC. Translated, it gives CASRPRGSGGRYEQYF.